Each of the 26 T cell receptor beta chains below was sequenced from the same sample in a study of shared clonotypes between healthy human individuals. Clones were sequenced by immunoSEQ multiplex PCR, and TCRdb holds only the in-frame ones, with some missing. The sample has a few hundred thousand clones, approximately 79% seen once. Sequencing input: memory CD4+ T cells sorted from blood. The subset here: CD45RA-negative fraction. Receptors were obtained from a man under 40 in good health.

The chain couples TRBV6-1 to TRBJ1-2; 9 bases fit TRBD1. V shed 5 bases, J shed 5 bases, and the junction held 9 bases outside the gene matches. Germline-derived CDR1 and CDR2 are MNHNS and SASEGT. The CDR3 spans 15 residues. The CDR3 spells CASSSEDRGAYGYTF. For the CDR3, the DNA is TGTGCCAGCAGTTCCGAGGACAGGGGAGCTTATGGCTACACCTTC.

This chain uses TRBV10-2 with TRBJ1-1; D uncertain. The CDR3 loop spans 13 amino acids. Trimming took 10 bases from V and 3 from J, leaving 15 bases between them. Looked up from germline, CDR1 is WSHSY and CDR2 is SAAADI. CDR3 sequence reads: CATRRSRDTEAFF. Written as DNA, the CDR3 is TGCGCCACCAGGCGTTCGAGGGACACTGAAGCTTTCTTT.

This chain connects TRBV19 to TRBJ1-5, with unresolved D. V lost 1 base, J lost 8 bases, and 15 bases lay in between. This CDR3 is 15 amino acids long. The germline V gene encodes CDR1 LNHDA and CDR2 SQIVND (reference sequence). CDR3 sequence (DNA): TGTGCCAGTAGTATAGTAGGCTCAGGCGGGAAGCCCCAGCATTTT. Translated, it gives CASSIVGSGGKPQHF.

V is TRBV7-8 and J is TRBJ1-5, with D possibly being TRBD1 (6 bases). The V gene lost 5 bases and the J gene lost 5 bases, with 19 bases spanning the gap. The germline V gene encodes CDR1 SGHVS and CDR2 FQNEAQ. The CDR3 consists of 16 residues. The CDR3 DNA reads TGTGCCAGCAGCCCTCAAGGAACAGGGTCCTATCAGCCCCAGCATTTT. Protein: CASSPQGTGSYQPQHF.

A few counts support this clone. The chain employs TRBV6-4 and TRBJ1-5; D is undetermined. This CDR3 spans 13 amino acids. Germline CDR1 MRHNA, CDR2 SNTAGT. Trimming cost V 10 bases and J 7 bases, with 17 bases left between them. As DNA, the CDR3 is TGTGCCACCTCGGACGGCGGAGGGCAGCCCCAGCATTTT. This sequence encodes CATSDGGGQPQHF.

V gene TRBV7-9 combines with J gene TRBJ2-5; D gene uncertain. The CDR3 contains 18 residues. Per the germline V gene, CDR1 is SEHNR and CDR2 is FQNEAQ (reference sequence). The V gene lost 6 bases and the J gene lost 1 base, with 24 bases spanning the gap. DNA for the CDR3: TGTGCCAGCAGGGGATTAACGGCCCGGACCCGATCCCAAGAGACCCAGTACTTC. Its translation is CASRGLTARTRSQETQYF.

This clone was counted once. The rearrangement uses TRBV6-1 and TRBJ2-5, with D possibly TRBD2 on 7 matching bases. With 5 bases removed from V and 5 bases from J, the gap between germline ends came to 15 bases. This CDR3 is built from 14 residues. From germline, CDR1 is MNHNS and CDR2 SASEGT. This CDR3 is CASSRPQGGETQYF. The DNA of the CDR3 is TGTGCCAGCAGTAGACCACAGGGAGGGGAGACCCAGTACTTC.

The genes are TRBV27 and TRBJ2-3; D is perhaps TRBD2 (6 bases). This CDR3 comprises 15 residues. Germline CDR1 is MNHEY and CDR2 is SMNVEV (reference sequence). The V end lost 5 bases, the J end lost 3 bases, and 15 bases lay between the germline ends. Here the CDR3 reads CASSPLAGRTDTQYF. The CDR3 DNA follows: TGTGCCAGCAGTCCGCTCGCGGGGCGGACAGATACGCAGTATTTT.

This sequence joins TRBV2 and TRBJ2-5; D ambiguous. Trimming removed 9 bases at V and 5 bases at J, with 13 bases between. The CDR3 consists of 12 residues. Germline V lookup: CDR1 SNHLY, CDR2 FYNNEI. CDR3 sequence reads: CARGGGWETQYF. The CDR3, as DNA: TGTGCCAGGGGTGGTGGGTGGGAGACCCAGTACTTC.

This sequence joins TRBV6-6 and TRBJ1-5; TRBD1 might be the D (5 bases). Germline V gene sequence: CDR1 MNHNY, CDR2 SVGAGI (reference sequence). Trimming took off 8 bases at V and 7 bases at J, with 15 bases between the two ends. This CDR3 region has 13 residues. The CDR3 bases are TGTGCCAGCTCTGACAGACCTGAACAGCCCCAGCATTTT. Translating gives CASSDRPEQPQHF.

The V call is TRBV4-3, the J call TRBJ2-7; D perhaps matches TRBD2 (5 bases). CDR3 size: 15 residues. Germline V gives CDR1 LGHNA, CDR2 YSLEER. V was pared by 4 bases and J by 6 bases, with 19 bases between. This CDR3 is CASSPKPGSGGEQYF. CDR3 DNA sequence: TGCGCCAGCAGCCCAAAGCCAGGCTCAGGAGGCGAGCAGTACTTC.

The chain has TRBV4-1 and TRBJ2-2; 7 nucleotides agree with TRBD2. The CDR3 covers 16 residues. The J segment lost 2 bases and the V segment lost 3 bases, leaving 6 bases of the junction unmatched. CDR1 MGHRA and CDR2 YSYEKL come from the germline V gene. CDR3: CASSQVTSVNTGELFF. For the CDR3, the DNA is TGCGCCAGCAGCCAGGTTACTAGCGTAAACACCGGGGAGCTGTTTTTT.

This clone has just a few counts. CDR3 DNA: TGTGCCAGCTCCCCGACCCCTAGCTCCTACAATGAGCAGTTCTTC. This encodes CASSPTPSSYNEQFF. This chain joins TRBV18 and TRBJ2-1; D remains ambiguous. The CDR3 has 15 residues. V lost 6 bases and J lost 0, with 12 bases in between. Germline values: CDR1 KGHSH, CDR2 LQKENI.

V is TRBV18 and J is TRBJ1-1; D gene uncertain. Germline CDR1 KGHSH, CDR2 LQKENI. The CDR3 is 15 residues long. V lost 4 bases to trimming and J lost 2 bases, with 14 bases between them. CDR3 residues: CASSLSAIANTEAFF. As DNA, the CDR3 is TGTGCCAGCTCACTATCGGCGATCGCAAACACTGAAGCTTTCTTT.

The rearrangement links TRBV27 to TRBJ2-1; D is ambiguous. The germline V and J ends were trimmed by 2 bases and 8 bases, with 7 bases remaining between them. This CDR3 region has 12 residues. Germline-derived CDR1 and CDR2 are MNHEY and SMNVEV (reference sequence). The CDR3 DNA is TGTGCCAGCAGTTTACTACCATATGAGCAGTTCTTC. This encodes CASSLLPYEQFF.

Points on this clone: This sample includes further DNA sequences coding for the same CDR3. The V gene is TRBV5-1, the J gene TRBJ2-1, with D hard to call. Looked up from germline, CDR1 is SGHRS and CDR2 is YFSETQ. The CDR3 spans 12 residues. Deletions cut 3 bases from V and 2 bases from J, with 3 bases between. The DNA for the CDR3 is TGCGCCAGCAGCTCCACCTACAATGAGCAGTTCTTC. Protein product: CASSSTYNEQFF.

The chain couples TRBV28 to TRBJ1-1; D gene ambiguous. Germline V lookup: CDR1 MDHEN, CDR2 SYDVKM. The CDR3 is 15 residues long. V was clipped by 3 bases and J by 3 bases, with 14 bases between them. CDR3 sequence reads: CASSFPGLPYTEAFF. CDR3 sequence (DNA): TGTGCCAGCAGTTTCCCAGGACTCCCATACACTGAAGCTTTCTTT.

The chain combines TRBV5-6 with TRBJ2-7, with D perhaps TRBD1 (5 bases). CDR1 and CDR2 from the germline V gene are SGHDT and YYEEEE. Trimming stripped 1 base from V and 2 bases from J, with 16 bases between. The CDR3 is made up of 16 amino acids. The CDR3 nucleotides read TGTGCCAGCAGCTTGTTCAGGGCAGAGTCGGCCTACGAGCAGTACTTC. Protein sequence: CASSLFRAESAYEQYF.

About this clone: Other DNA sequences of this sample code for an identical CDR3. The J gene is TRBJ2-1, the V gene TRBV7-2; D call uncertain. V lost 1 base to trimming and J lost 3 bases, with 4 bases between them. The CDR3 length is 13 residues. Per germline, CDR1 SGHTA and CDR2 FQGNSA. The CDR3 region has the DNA TGTGCCAGCAGCTTAGGTAGCTACAATGAGCAGTTCTTC. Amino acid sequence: CASSLGSYNEQFF.

For the CDR3, the DNA is TGTGCCAGCAGCGGGGACTGGGAAGGGAATGAGCAGTTCTTC. This translates into CASSGDWEGNEQFF. J is TRBJ2-1 and V is TRBV9; tentative D call: TRBD2 (6 bases). V was clipped by 3 bases and J by 7 bases, with 14 bases between them. Germline V gene lookup returns CDR1 SGDLS and CDR2 YYNGEE. The CDR3 is 14 residues long.

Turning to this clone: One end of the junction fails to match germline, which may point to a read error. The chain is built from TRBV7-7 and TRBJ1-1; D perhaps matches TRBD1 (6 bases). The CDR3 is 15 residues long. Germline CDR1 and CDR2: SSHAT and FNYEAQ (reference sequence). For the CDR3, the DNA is TGTGCTAGCAGCCCTGTACAAGGGGGTAACACTGAAGCTTTCTTT. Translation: CASSPVQGGNTEAFF.

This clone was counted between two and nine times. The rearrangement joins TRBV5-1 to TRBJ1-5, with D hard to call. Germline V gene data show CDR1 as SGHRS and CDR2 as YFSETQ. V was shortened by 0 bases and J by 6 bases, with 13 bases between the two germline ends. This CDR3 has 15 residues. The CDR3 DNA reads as TGCGCCAGCAGCTTGGCCGGGTCCGGAGGTCAGCCCCAGCATTTT. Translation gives CASSLAGSGGQPQHF.

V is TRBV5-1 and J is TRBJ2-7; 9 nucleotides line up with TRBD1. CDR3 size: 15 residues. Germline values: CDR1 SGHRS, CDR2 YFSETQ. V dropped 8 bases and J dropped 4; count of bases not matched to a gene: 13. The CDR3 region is CASSPTGGNSYEQYF. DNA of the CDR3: TGCGCCAGTTCACCAACAGGGGGCAACTCGTACGAGCAGTACTTC.

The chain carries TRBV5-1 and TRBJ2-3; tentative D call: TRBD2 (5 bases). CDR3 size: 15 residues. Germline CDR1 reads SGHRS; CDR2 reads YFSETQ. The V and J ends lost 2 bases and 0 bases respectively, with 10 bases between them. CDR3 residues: CASSFVSGSTDTQYF. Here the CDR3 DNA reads TGCGCCAGCAGCTTTGTCAGCGGAAGCACAGATACGCAGTATTTT. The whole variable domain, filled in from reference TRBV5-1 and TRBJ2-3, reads KAGVTQTPRYLIKTRGQQVTLSCSPISGHRSVSWYQQTPGQGLQFLFEYFSETQRNKGNFPGRFSGRQFSNSRSEMNVSTLELGDSALYLCASSFVSGSTDTQYFGPGTRLTVL.

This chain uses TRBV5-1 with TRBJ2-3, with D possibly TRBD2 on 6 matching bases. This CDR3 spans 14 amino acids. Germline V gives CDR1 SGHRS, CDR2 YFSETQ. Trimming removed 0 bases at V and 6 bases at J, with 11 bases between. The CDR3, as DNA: TGCGCCAGCAGCTTGGGTCAGGGAGGCGATACGCAGTATTTT. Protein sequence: CASSLGQGGDTQYF.

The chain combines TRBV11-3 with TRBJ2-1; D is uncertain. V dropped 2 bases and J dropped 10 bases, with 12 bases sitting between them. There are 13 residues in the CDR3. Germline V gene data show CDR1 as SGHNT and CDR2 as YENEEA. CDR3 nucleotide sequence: TGTGCCAGCAGCTTAAGGGTATCGAGCGAGCAGTTCTTC. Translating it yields CASSLRVSSEQFF.